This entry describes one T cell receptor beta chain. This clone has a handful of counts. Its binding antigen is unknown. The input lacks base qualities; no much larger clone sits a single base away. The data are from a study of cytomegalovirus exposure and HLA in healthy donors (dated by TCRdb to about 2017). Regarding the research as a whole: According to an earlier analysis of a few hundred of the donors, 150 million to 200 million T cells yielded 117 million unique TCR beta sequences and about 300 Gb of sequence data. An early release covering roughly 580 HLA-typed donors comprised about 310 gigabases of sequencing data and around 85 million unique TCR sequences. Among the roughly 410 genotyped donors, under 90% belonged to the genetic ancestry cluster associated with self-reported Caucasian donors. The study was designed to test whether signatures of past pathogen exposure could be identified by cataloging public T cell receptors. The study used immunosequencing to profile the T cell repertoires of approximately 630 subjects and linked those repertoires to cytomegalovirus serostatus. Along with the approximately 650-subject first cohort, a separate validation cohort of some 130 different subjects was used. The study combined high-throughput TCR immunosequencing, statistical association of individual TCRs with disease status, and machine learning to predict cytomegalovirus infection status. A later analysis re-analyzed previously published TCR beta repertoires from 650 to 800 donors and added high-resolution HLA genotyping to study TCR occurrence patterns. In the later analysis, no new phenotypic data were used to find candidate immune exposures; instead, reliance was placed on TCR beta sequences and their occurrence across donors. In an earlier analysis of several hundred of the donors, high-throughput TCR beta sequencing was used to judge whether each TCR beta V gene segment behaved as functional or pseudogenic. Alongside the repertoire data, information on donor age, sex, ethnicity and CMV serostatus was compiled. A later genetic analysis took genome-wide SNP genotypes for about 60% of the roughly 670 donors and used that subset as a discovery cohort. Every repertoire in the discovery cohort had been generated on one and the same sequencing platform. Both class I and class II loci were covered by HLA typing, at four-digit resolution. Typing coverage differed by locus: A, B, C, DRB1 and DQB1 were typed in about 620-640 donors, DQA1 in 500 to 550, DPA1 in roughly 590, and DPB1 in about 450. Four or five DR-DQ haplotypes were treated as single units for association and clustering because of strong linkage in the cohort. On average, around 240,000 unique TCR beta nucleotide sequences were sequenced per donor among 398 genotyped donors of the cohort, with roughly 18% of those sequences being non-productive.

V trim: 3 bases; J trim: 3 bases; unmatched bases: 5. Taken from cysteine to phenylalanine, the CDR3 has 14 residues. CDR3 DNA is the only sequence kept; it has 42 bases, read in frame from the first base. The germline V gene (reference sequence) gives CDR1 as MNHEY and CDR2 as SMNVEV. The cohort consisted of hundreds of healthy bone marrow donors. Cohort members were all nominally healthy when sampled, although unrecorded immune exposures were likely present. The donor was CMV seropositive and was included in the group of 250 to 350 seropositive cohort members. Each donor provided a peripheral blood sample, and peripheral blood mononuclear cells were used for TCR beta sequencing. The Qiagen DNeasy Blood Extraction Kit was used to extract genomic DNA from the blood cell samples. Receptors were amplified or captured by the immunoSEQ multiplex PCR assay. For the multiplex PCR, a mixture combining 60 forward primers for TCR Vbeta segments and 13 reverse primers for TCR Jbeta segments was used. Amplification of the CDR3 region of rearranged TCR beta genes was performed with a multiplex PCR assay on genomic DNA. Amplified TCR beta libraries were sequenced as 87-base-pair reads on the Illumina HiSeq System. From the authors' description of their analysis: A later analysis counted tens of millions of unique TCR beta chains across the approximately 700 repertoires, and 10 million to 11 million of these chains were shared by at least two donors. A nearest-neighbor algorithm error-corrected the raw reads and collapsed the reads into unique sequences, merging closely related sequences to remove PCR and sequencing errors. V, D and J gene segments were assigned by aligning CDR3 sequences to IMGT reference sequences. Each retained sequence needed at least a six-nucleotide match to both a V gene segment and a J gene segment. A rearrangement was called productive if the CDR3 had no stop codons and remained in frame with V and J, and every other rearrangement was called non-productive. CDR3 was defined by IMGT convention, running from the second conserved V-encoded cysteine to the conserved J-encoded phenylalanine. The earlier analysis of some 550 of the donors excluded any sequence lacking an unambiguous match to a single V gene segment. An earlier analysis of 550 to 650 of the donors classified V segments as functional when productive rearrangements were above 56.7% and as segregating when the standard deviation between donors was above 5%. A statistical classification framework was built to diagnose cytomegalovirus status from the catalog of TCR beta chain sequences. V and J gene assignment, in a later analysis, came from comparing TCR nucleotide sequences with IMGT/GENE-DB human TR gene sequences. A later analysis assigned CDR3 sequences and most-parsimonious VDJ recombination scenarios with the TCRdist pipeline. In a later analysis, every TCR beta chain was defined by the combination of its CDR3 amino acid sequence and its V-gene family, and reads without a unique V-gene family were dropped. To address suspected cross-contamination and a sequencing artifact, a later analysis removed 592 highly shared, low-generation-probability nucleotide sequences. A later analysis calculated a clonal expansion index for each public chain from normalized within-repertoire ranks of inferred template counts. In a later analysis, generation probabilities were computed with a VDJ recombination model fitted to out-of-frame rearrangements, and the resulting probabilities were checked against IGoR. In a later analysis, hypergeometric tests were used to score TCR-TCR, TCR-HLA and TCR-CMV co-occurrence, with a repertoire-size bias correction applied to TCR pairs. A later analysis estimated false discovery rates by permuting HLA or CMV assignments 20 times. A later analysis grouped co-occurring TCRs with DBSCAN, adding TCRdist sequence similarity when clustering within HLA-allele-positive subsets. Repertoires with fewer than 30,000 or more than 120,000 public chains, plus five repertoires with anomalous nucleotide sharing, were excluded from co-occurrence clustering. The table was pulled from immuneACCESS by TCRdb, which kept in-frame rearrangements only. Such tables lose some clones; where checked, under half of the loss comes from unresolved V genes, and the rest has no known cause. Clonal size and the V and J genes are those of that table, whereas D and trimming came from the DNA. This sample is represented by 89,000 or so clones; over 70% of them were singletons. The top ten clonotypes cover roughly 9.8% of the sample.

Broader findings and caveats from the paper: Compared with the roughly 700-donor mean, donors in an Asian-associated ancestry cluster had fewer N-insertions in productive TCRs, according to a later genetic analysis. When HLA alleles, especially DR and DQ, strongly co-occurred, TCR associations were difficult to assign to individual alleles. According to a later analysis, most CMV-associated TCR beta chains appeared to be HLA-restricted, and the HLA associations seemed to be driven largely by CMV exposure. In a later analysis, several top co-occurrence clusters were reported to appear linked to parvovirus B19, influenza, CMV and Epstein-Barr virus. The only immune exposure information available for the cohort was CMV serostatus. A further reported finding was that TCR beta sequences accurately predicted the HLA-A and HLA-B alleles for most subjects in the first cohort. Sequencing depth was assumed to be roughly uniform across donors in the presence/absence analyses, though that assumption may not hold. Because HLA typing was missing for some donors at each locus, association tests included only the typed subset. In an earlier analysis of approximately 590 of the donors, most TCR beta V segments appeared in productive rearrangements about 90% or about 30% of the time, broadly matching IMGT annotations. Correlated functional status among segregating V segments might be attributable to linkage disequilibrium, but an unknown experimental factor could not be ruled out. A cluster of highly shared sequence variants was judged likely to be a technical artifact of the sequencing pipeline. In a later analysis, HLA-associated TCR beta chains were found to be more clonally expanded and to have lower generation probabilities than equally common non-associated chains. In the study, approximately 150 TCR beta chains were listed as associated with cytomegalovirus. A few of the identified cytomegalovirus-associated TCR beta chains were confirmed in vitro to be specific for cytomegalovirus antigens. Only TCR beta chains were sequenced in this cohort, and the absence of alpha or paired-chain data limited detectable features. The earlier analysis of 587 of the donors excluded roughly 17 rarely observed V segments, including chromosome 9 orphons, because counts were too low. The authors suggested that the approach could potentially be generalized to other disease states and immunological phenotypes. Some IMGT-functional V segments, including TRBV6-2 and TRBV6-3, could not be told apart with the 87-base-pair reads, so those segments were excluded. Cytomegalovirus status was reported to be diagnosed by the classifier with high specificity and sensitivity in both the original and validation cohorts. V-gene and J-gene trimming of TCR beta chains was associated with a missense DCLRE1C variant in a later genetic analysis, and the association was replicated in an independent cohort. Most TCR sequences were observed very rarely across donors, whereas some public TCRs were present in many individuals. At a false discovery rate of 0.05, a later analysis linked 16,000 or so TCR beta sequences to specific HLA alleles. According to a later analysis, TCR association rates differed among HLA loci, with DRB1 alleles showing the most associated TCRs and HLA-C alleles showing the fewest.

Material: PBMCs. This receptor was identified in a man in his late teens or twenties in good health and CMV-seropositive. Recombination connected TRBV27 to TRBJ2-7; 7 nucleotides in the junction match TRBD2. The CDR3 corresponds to CASSFAGDYYEQYF. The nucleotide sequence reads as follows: TGTGCCAGCAGTTTTGCGGGGGATTACTACGAGCAGTACTTC.